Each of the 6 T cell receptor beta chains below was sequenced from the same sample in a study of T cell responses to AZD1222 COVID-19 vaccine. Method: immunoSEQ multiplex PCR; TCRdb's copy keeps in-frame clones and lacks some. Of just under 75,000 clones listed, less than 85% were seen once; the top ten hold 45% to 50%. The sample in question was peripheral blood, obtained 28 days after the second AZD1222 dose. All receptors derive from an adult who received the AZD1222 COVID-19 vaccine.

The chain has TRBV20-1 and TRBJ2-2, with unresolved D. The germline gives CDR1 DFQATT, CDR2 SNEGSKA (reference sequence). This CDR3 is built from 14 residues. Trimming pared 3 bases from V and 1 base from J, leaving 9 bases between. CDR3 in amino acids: CSASSGGNTGELFF. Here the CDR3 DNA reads TGCAGTGCTAGTTCTGGTGGGAACACCGGGGAGCTGTTTTTT.

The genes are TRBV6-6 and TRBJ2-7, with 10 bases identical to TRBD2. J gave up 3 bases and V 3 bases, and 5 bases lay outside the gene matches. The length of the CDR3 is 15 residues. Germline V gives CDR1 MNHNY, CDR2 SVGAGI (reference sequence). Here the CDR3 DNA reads TGTGCCAGCAGTTATAGCGGGGGGCCCCACTACGAGCAGTACTTC. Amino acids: CASSYSGGPHYEQYF.

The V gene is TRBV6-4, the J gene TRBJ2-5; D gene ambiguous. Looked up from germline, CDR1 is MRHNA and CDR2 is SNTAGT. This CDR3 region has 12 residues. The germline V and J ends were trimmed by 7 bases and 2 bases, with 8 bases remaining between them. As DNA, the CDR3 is TGTGCCAGCACCACCCGTCAAGAGACCCAGTACTTC. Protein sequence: CASTTRQETQYF.

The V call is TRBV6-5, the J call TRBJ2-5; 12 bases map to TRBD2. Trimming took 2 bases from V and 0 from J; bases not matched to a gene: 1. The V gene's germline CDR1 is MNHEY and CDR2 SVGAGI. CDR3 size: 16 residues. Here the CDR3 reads CASSYRTSGNQETQYF. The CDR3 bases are TGTGCCAGCAGTTACAGGACTAGCGGGAACCAAGAGACCCAGTACTTC.

The CDR3 reads CASSETGVTNEKLFF. The CDR3 nucleotides are TGTGCCAGCAGTGAGACAGGGGTGACTAATGAAAAACTGTTTTTT. The chain links TRBV27 to TRBJ1-4, with 8 bases matching TRBD1. The CDR3 spans 15 residues. Germline V gene sequence: CDR1 MNHEY, CDR2 SMNVEV (reference sequence). After removal of 5 bases from V and 2 bases from J, the junction contained 4 bases not matched to a gene.

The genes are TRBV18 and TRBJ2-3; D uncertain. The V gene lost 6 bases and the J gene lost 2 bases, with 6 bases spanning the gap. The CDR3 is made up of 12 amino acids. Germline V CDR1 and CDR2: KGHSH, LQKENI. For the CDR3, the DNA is TGTGCCAGCTCCCTTCTCACAGATACGCAGTATTTT. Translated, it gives CASSLLTDTQYF.